This TCR beta chain is drawn from a study of immune characterization of retroperitoneal liposarcoma. CDR1 is SGHNT, CDR2 YENEEA, per germline. V dropped 3 bases and J dropped 3 bases, with 12 bases sitting between them. There are 15 residues in the CDR3. TCRdb reanalysed the PCR reads using MiXCR and keeps one entry per CDR3 protein. The table has some 20,000 distinct CDR3 sequences, under 45% seen once; the top ten hold less than 8.5%. The sample taken for sequencing was blood. This TCR was recovered from a male donor with retroperitoneal liposarcoma. This chain connects TRBV11-3 to TRBJ2-1; a possible D gene is TRBD2 (5 bases). The CDR3 region is CASSLSFGNYNEQFF. The CDR3 coding sequence is TGTGCCAGCAGCTTGAGCTTCGGGAACTACAATGAGCAGTTCTTC.